This TCR beta chain was recorded in a study of OX40 agonist ivuxolimab in advanced cancers. Study as a whole: Patients received ivuxolimab, an intravenous treatment, every 2 weeks at 0.01 to 10 mg/kg.

Remarks on this clone: The antigen remains unidentified.

This CDR3 region has 13 residues. CDR1 and CDR2 (germline): SGHTA, FQGTGA. The V gene lost 2 bases and the J gene lost 11 bases, with 15 bases spanning the gap. Findings of the study overall: CD8+ T cells averaged more expanded clones than CD4+.

The data were produced by immunoSEQ multiplex PCR, yet TCRdb's version contains in-frame clones alone and is incomplete. The sample contains tens of thousands of clones, 91% of which appear only once. The sequencing used CD4+ or CD8+ T cells sorted from blood, collected in a trial of the OX40 agonist ivuxolimab. This TCR derives from an adult with an advanced solid tumor such as melanoma, head and neck, liver or kidney cancer. The V and J genes are TRBV7-3 and TRBJ1-2; D ambiguous. As DNA, the CDR3 is TGTGCCAGCAGCTTATCGGGCCTAACGGAATACACCTTC. Encoded protein: CASSLSGLTEYTF.